The next 8 T cell receptor beta chains were all read from a single sample in a study of T cells in Graves' hyperthyroidism and ophthalmopathy. TCR beta CDR3 sequences were amplified from RNA transcripts. The TCR CDR3 first-round RT-PCR relied on the HTBI primer set. In TCRdb, the multiplex PCR reads were re-called with MiXCR into one record per CDR3 protein. The sample shows hundreds of thousands of distinct CDR3 sequences, more than 30% of them seen only once. The sequenced material came from blood. These receptors originate from a man between 18 and 35 years old with Graves' hyperthyroidism.

J is TRBJ1-2 and V is TRBV12-3 or TRBV12-4; D is ambiguous. CDR3 length: 14 amino acids. Trimming shortened V by 3 bases and J by 5 bases, and 13 bases separated the two germline ends. CDR3 sequence (DNA): TGTGCCAGCAGTTTCGTCTCCGGGGATTATGGCTACACCTTC. As protein: CASSFVSGDYGYTF.

The chain carries TRBV5-1 and TRBJ2-7, with 9 bases lining up with TRBD2. V lost 0 bases to trimming and J lost 5 bases; unmatched junction nucleotides: 6. The germline gives CDR1 SGHRS, CDR2 YFSETQ. This CDR3 contains 15 residues. The CDR3, as DNA: TGCGCCAGCAGCTTGGAGGCGGGAGGGCCCCACGAGCAGTACTTC. Translated: CASSLEAGGPHEQYF. Full variable domain (rest looked up from reference TRBV5-1 and TRBJ2-7): KAGVTQTPRYLIKTRGQQVTLSCSPISGHRSVSWYQQTPGQGLQFLFEYFSETQRNKGNFPGRFSGRQFSNSRSEMNVSTLELGDSALYLCASSLEAGGPHEQYFGPGTRLTVT.

The CDR3 is CASSDRGGNTIYF. The CDR3 region has the DNA TGTGCCAGCAGTGACAGGGGTGGAAACACCATATATTTT. The chain couples TRBV6-4 to TRBJ1-3, with a tentative D call TRBD1 (5 bases). Trimming left V 2 bases short and J 3 bases short, with 5 bases between. CDR3 length: 13 amino acids. Looked up from germline, CDR1 is MRHNA and CDR2 is SNTAGT.

The chain couples TRBV6-5 to TRBJ2-7; the match to TRBD2 covers 8 bases. Germline V gene lookup returns CDR1 MNHEY and CDR2 SVGAGI. This CDR3 comprises 15 residues. V lost 1 base to trimming and J lost 2 bases; unmatched junction nucleotides: 4. As DNA, the CDR3 is TGTGCCAGCAGTTACTGGGCTAGCGGGCCCTACGAGCAGTACTTC. It encodes CASSYWASGPYEQYF.

This clonotype has ten or more counts. One junction end disagrees with the germline gene, perhaps due to a read error. This chain links TRBV29-1 with TRBJ2-7; D might be TRBD1 (6 bases). The CDR3 sequence is 14 residues long. CDR1 and CDR2 from the germline V gene are SQVTM and ANQGSEA. The CDR3 DNA follows: TGCAGCGTGGAAGTGAGGGACACCGCCTACGAGCAGTACTTC. Its translation: CSVEVRDTAYEQYF.

This chain connects TRBV7-3 to TRBJ2-7; 7 bases line up with TRBD2. The CDR3 covers 15 residues. The J segment lost 2 bases and the V segment lost 2 bases, leaving 6 bases of the junction unmatched. Germline lookup yields CDR1 SGHTA and CDR2 FQGTGA. DNA of the CDR3: TGTGCCAGCAGCTTAGATAGCGGGTCCGCCTACGAGCAGTACTTC. This codes for CASSLDSGSAYEQYF.

V is TRBV7-9 and J is TRBJ1-4, with D perhaps TRBD1 (5 bases). Germline values: CDR1 SEHNR, CDR2 FQNEAQ (reference sequence). The CDR3 is made up of 14 amino acids. Trimming stripped 3 bases from V and 8 bases from J, with 13 bases between. The DNA for the CDR3 is TGTGCCAGCAGCTTGGGCAGGGTAACGGAAAAACTGTTTTTT. Residues: CASSLGRVTEKLFF. Using reference TRBV7-9 and TRBJ1-4 for the parts outside the CDR3, the full variable domain is DTGVSQNPRHKITKRGQNVTFRCDPISEHNRLYWYRQTLGQGPEFLTYFQNEAQLEKSRLLSDRFSAERPKGSFSTLEIQRTEQGDSAMYLCASSLGRVTEKLFFGSGTQLSVL.

This clonotype was detected ten times or more. The rearrangement uses TRBV20-1 and TRBJ1-4; no firm D call. The CDR3 covers 14 residues. Germline V gives CDR1 DFQATT, CDR2 SNEGSKA (reference sequence). Trimming removed 0 bases from V and 8 bases from J, with 13 bases in between. The CDR3 loop is CSARESPSGEKLFF. The CDR3 coding sequence is TGCAGTGCTAGAGAGTCACCTTCTGGGGAAAAACTGTTTTTT.